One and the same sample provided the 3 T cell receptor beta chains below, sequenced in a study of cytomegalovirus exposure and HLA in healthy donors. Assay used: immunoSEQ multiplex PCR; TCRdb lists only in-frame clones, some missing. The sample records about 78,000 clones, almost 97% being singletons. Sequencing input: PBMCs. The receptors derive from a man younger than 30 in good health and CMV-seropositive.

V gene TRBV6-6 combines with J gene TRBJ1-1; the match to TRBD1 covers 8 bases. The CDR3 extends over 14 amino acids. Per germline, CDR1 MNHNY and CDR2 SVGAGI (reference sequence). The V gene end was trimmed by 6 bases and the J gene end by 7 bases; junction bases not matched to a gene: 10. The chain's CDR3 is CASRETGATFEAFF. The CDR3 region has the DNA TGTGCCAGCAGGGAGACAGGGGCGACCTTTGAAGCTTTCTTT.

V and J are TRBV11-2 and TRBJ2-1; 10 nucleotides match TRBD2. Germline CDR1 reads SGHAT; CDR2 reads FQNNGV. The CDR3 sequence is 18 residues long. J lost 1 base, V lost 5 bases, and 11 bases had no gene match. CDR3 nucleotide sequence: TGTGCCAGCAGCCCCGCGGGGCTAGCGGGGGCATCCTACAATGAGCAGTTCTTC. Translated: CASSPAGLAGASYNEQFF.

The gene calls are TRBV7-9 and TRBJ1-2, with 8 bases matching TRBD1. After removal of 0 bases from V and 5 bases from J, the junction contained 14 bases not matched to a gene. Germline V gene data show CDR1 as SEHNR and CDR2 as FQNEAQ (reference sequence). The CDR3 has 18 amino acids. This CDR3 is CASSLALTGDRTGYGYTF. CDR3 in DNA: TGTGCCAGCAGCTTAGCTTTGACAGGGGACCGTACTGGGTATGGCTACACCTTC.